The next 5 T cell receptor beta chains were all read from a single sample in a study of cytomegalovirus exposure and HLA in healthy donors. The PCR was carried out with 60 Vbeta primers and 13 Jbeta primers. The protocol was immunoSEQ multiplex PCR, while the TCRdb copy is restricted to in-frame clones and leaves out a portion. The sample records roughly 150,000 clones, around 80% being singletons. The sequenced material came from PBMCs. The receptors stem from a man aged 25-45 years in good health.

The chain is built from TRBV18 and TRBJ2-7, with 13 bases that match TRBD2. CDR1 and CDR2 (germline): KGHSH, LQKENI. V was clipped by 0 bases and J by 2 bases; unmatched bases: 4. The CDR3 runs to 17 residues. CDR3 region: CASSPPPGLAGTYEQYF. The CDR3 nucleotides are TGTGCCAGCTCACCACCCCCGGGACTAGCGGGGACCTACGAGCAGTACTTC.

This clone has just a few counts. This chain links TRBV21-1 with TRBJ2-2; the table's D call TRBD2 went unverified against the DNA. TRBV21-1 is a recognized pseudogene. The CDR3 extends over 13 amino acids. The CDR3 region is CASGLRVAGELFF. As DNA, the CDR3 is TGTGCCAGCGGACTGAGGGTCGCCGGGGAGCTGTTTTTT.

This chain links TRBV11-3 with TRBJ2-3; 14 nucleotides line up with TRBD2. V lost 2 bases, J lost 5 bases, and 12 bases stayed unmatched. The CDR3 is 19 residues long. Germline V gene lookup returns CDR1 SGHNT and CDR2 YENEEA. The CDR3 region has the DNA TGTGCCAGCAGCTTATCGGCGGGACTAGCGGGGGAATGGATAGATACGCAGTATTTT. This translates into CASSLSAGLAGEWIDTQYF.

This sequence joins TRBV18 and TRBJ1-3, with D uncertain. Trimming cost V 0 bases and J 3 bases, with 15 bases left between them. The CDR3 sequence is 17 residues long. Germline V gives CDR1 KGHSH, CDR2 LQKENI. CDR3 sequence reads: CASSPPGRGGSGNTIYF. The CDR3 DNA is TGTGCCAGCTCACCACCCGGTCGTGGTGGTAGTGGAAACACCATATATTTT.

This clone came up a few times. The CDR3 DNA sequence: TGTGCCAGCACCCAGGGTTCCAACTATGGCTACACCTTC. This translates into CASTQGSNYGYTF. The V and J genes are TRBV6-6 and TRBJ1-2; tentative D call: TRBD1 (5 bases). V shed 7 bases and J shed 2 bases, with 11 bases lying between them. Germline V gene data show CDR1 as MNHNY and CDR2 as SVGAGI (reference sequence). CDR3 length: 13 amino acids.